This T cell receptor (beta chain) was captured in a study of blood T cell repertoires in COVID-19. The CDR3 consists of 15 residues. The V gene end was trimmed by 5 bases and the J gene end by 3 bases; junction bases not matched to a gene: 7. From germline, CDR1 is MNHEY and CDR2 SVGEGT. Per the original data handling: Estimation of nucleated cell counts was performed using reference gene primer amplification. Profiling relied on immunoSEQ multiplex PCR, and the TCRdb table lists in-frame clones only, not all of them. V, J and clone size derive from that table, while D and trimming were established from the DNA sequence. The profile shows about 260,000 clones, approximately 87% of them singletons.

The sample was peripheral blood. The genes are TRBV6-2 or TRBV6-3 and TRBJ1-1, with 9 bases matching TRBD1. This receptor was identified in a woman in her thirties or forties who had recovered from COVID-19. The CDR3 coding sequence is TGTGCCAGCAGTCCCGGGGGGACAGGGTACACTGAAGCTTTCTTT. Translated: CASSPGGTGYTEAFF.